What follows describes a single T cell receptor (beta chain). The target of this receptor is not known. The input lacks base qualities; no much larger clone sits a single base away. To prepare the library, RT-PCR was applied. The instrument given in TCRdb is Illumina HiSeq 2500. TCRdb reworked the public reads: Q25 trimming with fastp, MiXCR clone assembly, productive beta chains retained. Rows with a matching CDR3 protein are joined into one entry that keeps the most common DNA and genes. This sample gives 500,000 to 600,000 distinct CDR3 sequences in total; around 15% of them show up just once. The ten top clones hold 11% of the sample. This specimen belongs to a study of response to subunit inactivated influenza vaccine (dated by TCRdb to 2017 to 2018). For the study in its entirety: The study used deep quantitative T cell receptor repertoire profiling to track responses to a trivalent subunit inactivated influenza vaccine.

The paper as a whole reports these results and caveats: The authors proposed that each seasonal influenza vaccination may bring in only a limited number of new T cells.

This TCR was sampled from a man in his fifties or sixties who received an inactivated influenza vaccine. Donor details come from another sample of the same person, matched by shared clones. The sequencing used PBMCs from blood, collected 11 to 12 days after vaccination.

CDR3 region: CASETGRPSLGRGINIQYF. The base sequence is TGTGCCAGCGAGACGGGACGTCCAAGTCTGGGGCGGGGTATTAACATTCAGTACTTC. The receptor chain draws on TRBV18 and TRBJ2-4; perhaps TRBD2 is the D gene, with 6 bases matching. Based on the germline V gene, the CDR1 and CDR2 sequences are KGHSH and LQKENI. V is reduced by 8 bases and J by 7 bases, leaving a spacing of 33 bases between them. The CDR3 sequence holds 19 residues, the cysteine and phenylalanine included. Just the 57-base CDR3 DNA is kept, in frame starting at base 1.